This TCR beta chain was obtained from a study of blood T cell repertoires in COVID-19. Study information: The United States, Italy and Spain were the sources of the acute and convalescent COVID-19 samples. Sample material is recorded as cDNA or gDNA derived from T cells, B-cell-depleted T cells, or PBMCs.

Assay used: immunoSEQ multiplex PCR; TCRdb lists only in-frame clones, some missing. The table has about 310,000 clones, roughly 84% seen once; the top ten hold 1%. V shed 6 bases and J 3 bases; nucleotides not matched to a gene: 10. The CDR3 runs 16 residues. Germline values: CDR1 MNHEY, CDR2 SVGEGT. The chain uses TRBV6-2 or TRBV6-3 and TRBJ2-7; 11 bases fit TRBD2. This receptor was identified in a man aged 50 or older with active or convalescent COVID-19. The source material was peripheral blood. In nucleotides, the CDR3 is TGTGCCAGCAGCCGCCGTCCTCTAGCGGGGGGCTACGAGCAGTACTTC. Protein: CASSRRPLAGGYEQYF.